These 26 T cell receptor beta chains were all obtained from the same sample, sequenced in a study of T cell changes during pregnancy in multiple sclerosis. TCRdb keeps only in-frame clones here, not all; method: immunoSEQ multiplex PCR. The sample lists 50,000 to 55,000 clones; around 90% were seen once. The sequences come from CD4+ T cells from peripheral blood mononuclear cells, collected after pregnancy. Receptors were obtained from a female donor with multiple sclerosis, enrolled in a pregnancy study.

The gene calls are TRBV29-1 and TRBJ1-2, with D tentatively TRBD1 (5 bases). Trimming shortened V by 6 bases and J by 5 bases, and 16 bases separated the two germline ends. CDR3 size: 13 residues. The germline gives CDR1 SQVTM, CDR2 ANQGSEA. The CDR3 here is CSVTGTSFYGYTF. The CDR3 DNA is TGCAGCGTGACCGGGACTTCGTTTTATGGCTACACCTTC.

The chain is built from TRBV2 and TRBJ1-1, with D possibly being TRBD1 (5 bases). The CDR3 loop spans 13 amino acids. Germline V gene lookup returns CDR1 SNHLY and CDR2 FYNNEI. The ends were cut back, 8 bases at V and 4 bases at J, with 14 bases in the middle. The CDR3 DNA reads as TGTGCCAGCCGCCGGGACTTTTCCACTGAAGCTTTCTTT. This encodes CASRRDFSTEAFF.

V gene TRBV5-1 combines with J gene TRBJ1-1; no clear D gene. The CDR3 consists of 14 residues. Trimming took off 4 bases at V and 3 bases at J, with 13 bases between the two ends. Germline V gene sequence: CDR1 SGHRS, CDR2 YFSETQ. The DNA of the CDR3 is TGCGCCAGCAGCCCCCTCGTCACTGACACTGAAGCTTTCTTT. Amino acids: CASSPLVTDTEAFF.

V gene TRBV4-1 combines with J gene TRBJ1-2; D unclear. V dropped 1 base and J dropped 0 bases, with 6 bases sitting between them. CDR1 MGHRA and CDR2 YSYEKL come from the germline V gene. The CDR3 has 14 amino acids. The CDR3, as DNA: TGCGCCAGCAGCCAAGTCGGGACTAACTATGGCTACACCTTC. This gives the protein CASSQVGTNYGYTF.

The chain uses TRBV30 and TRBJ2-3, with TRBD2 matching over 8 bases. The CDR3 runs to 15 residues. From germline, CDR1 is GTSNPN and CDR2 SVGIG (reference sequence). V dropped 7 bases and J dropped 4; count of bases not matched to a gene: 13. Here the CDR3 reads CAYIPSGSGADTQYF. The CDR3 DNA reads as TGTGCCTACATACCCAGCGGGAGTGGGGCAGATACGCAGTATTTT.

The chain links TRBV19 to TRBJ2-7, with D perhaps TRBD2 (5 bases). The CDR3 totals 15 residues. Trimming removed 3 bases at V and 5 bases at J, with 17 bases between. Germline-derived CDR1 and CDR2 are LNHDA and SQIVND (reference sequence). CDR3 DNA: TGTGCCAGTAGTATGGAGGCTGGGTTCGGCCACGAGCAGTACTTC. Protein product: CASSMEAGFGHEQYF.

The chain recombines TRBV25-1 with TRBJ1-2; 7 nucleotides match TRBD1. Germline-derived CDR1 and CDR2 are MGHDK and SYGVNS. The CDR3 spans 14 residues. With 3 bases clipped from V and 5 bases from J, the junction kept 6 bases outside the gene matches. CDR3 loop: CASSETGFRYGYTF. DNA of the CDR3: TGTGCCAGCAGTGAGACAGGGTTTCGATATGGCTACACCTTC.

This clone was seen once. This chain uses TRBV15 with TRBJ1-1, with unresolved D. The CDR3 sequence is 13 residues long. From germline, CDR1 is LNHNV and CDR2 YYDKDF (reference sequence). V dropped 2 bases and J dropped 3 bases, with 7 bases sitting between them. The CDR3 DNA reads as TGTGCCACCAGCAGACAGGTTTACACTGAAGCTTTCTTT. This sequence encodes CATSRQVYTEAFF.

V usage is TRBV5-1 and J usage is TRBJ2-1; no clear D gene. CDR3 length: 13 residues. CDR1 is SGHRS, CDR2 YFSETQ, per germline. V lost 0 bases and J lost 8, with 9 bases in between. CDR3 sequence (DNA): TGCGCCAGCAGCTTGGCTTCGGTGGATGAGCAGTTCTTC. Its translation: CASSLASVDEQFF.

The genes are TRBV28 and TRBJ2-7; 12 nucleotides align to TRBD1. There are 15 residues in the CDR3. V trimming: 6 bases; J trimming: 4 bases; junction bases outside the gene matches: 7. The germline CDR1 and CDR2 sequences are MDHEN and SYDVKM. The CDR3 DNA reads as TGTGCCAGCAGCCAACCGGGACAGGGGGCATACGAGCAGTACTTC. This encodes CASSQPGQGAYEQYF.

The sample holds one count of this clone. CDR3: CASSYSATGGRYEQYF. The CDR3 DNA reads as TGTGCCAGCAGTTACTCGGCGACAGGGGGCCGGTACGAGCAGTACTTC. This sequence joins TRBV6-5 and TRBJ2-7; 10 positions agree with TRBD1. The length of the CDR3 is 16 residues. V was pared by 0 bases and J by 4 bases, with 6 bases of the junction left unmatched. CDR1 MNHEY and CDR2 SVGAGI come from the germline V gene.

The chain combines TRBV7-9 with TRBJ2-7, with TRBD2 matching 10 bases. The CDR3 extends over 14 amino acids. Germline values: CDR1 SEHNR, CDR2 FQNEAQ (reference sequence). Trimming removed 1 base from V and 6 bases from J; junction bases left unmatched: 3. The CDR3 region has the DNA TGTGCCAGCAGCTTAGGTGGACTAGCGGTCGAGCAGTACTTC. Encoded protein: CASSLGGLAVEQYF. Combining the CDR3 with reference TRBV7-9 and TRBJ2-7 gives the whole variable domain DTGVSQNPRHKITKRGQNVTFRCDPISEHNRLYWYRQTLGQGPEFLTYFQNEAQLEKSRLLSDRFSAERPKGSFSTLEIQRTEQGDSAMYLCASSLGGLAVEQYFGPGTRLTVT.

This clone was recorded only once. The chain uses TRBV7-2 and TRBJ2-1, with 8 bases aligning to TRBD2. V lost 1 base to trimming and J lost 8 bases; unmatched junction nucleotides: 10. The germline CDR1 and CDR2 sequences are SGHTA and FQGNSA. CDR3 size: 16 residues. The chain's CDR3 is CASSLGLRSAGDEQFF. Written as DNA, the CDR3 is TGTGCCAGCAGCTTAGGGTTGCGTTCAGCGGGGGATGAGCAGTTCTTC.

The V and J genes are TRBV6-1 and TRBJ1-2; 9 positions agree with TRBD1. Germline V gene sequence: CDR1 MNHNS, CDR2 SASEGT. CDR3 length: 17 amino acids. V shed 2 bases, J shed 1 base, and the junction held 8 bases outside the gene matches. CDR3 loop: CASSEMGGQGSNYGYTF. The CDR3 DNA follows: TGTGCCAGCAGTGAAATGGGGGGACAGGGCAGTAACTATGGCTACACCTTC.

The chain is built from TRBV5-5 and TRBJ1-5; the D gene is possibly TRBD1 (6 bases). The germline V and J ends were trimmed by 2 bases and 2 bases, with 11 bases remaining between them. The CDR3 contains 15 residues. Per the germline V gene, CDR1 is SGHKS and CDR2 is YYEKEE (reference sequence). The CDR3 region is CASSFRTVGNQPQHF. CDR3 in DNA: TGTGCCAGCAGCTTTCGGACAGTGGGCAATCAGCCCCAGCATTTT. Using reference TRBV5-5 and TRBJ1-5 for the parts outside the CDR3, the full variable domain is DAGVTQSPTHLIKTRGQQVTLRCSPISGHKSVSWYQQVLGQGPQFIFQYYEKEERGRGNFPDRFSARQFPNYSSELNVNALLLGDSALYLCASSFRTVGNQPQHFGDGTRLSIL.

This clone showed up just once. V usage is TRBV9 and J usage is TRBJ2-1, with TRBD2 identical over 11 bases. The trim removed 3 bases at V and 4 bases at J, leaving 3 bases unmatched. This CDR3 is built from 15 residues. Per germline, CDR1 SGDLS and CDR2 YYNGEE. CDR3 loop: CASSAVAGGYNEQFF. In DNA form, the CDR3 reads TGTGCCAGCAGCGCCGTAGCGGGAGGGTACAATGAGCAGTTCTTC.

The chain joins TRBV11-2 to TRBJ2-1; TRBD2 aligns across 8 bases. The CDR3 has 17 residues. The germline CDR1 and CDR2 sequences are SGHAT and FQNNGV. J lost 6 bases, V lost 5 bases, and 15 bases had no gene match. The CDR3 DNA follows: TGTGCCAGCAGCCCGGGTTCGGTGCGGGAGGTTCTCAATGAGCAGTTCTTC. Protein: CASSPGSVREVLNEQFF.

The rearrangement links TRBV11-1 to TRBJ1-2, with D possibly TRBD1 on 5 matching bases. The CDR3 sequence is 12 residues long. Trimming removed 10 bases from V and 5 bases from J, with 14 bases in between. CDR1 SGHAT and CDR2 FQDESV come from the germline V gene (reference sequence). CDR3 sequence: CATRSGGYGYTF. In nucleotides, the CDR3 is TGTGCCACCCGATCCGGGGGATATGGCTACACCTTC.

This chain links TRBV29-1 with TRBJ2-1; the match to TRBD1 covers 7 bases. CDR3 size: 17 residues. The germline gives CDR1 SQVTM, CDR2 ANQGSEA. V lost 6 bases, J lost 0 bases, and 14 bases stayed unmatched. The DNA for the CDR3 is TGCAGCGTGCAGGACGCAGGGGGAAAAAGCTCCTACAATGAGCAGTTCTTC. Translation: CSVQDAGGKSSYNEQFF.

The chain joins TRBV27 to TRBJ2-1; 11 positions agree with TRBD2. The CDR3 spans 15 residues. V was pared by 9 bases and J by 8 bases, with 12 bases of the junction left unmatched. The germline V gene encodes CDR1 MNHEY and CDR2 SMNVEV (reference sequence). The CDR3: CASLNSGRASDEQFF. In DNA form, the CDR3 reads TGTGCCAGTCTTAATAGCGGGAGGGCCTCGGATGAGCAGTTCTTC.

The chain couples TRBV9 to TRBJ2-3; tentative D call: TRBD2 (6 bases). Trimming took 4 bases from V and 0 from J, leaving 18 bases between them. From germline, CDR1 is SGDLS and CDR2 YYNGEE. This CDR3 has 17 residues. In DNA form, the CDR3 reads TGTGCCAGCAGCCCCGTCGGGGGTTTAACTAGCACAGATACGCAGTATTTT. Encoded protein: CASSPVGGLTSTDTQYF.

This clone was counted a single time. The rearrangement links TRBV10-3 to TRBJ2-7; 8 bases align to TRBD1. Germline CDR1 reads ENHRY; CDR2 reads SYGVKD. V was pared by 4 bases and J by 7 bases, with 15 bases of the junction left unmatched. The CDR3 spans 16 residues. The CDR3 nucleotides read TGTGCCATCAGTGTCGGGCAGGGGGCCTCTTCGCGGGAGCAGTACTTC. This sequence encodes CAISVGQGASSREQYF.

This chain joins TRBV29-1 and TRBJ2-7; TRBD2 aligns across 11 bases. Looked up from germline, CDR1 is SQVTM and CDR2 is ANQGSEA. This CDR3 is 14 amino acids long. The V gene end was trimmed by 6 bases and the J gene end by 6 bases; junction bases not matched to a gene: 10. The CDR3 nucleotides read TGCAGCGTCGCCACTAGCGGGAGTGCCCCCGAGCAGTACTTC. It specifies CSVATSGSAPEQYF.

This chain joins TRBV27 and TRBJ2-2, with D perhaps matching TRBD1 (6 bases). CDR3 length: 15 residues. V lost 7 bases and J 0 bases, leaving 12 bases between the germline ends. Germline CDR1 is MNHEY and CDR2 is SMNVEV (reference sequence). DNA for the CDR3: TGTGCCAGCACCCGGGGACACTCGAACACCGGGGAGCTGTTTTTT. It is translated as CASTRGHSNTGELFF.

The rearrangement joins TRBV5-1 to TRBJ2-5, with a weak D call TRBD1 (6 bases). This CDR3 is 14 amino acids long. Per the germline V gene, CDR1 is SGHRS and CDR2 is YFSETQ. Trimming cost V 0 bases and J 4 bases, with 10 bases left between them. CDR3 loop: CASSLGAGVETQYF. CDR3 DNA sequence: TGCGCCAGCAGCTTGGGGGCAGGGGTAGAGACCCAGTACTTC.

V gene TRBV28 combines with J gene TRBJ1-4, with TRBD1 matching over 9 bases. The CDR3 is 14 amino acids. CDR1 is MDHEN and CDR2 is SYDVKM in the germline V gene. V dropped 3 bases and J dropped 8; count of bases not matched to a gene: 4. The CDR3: CASSLVQGAEKLFF. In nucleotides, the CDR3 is TGTGCCAGCAGTTTGGTACAGGGGGCGGAAAAACTGTTTTTT.